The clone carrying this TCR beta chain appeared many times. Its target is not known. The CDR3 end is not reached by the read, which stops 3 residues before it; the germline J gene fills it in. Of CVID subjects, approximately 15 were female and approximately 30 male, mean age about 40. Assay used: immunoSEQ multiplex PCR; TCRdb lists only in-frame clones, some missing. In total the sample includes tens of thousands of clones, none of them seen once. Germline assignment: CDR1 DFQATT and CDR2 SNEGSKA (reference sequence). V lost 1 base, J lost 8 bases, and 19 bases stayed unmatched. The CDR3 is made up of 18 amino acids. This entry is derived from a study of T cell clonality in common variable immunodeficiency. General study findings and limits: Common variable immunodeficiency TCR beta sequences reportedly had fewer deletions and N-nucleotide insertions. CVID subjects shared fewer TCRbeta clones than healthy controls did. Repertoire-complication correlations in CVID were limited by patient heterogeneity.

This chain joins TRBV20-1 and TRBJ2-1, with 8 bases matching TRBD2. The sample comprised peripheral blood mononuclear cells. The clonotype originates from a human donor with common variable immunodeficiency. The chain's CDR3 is CSARGVSGRTYWGDEQFF. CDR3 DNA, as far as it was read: TGCAGTGCTAGAGGAGTGAGCGGGAGAACTTACTGGGGCGATGAG.